This TCR beta chain appears in the sequencing data of a study of T cell responses to AZD1222 COVID-19 vaccine. The CDR3 loop spans 14 amino acids. Germline lookup yields CDR1 LNHDA and CDR2 SQIVND (reference sequence). The V segment lost 6 bases and the J segment 3 bases; nucleotides outside the gene matches: 5. Produced via immunoSEQ multiplex PCR; TCRdb's table is partial and in-frame only. The profile shows roughly 200,000 clones, less than 95% of them singletons. Remarks on this clone: The antigen is unknown.

Study results and limitations: Most donors were white British and more were female, and clonal diversity was possibly underestimated. Per reports, nearly half of all spike-specific TCRs target regions that are unmutated in variants.

The clonotype originates from an adult who received the MenACWY meningococcal vaccine as a control. The V gene is TRBV19, the J gene TRBJ1-5; 7 positions match TRBD1. The input for sequencing was peripheral blood, taken 28 days after the second dose of the MenACWY control vaccine. The CDR3 region is CASRRTGFNQPQHF. The CDR3 DNA reads TGTGCCAGTAGAAGGACAGGCTTCAATCAGCCCCAGCATTTT.